This entry features one T cell receptor (beta chain) sequence. These data are taken from a study of blood T cell repertoires in COVID-19. The wider study: Acute-phase and convalescent COVID-19 samples originated in the United States, Italy and Spain. PBMCs, B-cell-depleted T cells, or T cells were the source of the cDNA or gDNA that made up the material.

As processed by the authors: Nucleated cell counts were estimated from reference gene primer amplification. Clones were read by immunoSEQ multiplex PCR, and TCRdb kept only the in-frame ones, dropping some. The V and J calls and clone size were taken over from that table, and D and trimming were inferred from the DNA. The repertoire includes 210,000 or so clones, roughly 86% of them detected once, and about 8% sits in the top ten. V dropped 2 bases and J dropped 7 bases, with 3 bases sitting between them. Per germline, CDR1 MNHNS and CDR2 SASEGT. This CDR3 has 12 amino acids. The sample comprised peripheral blood. This TCR was sampled from a woman between 50 and 59 years old with active or convalescent COVID-19. The V call is TRBV6-1, the J call TRBJ1-6; D is unresolved. This chain's CDR3 is CASSEINSPLHF. The DNA for the CDR3 is TGTGCCAGCAGTGAAATAAATTCACCCCTCCACTTT.